This T cell receptor (beta chain) was sequenced for a study of CD8 T cells in ankylosing spondylitis. Germline CDR1 and CDR2: SGDLS and YYNGEE. The CDR3 extends over 11 amino acids. The ends were cut back, 0 bases at V and 6 bases at J, with 0 bases in the middle. Study-level findings and limits: The disease-linked clones had a CD8+ phenotype and low blood frequencies.

In its sample, this clonotype was seen a few times. The antigen is not known. Making use of molecular barcodes, quantitative 5'-RACE generated TCR beta libraries. One entry per CDR3 protein results from TCRdb running MiXCR on the 5' RACE reads. Of 150,000 or so distinct CDR3 sequences detected, around 9.6% appear once; the ten largest clones hold around 16%. This sequence originates from a female donor with ankylosing spondylitis or in good health (not recorded which). The rearrangement uses TRBV9 and TRBJ2-2, with D unresolved. Sample: blood, either unsorted or a sorted T cell fraction (not recorded which). CDR3 DNA sequence: TGTGCCAGCAGCGTAGCCGGGGAGCTGTTTTTT. It codes for CASSVAGELFF.